This entry describes one T cell receptor beta chain. A minimum of 6 micrograms of total RNA was extracted per sample. This record comes from a study of blood T cells in healthy people across ages. With a J-beta primer mix and a sample-barcoded 5' primer, a second PCR ran roughly 6 to 12 cycles. Template switching added a 12-random-nucleotide identifier to every cDNA molecule. Paired-end reads containing CDR3 totaled no fewer than 2.5 million for each sample. Via MiXCR, TCRdb re-called the 5' RACE reads, giving one row per CDR3 protein. The table includes hundreds of thousands of distinct CDR3 sequences, 24% detected once. This sample was shared with a second study, whose subject was T cells of mothers and their children.

This receptor was obtained from a boy aged 5-17 years in good health. The sequencing sample was made of blood.

The CDR3 DNA reads TGCGCCAGCAGCCAAGGTCAGGGGCTCGGAAACACCATATATTTT. As protein: CASSQGQGLGNTIYF. The V gene is TRBV4-3, the J gene TRBJ1-3, with a tentative D call TRBD1 (6 bases). This CDR3 comprises 15 residues. Germline V gene data show CDR1 as LGHNA and CDR2 as YSLEER. The germline V and J ends were trimmed by 1 base and 4 bases, with 11 bases remaining between them.